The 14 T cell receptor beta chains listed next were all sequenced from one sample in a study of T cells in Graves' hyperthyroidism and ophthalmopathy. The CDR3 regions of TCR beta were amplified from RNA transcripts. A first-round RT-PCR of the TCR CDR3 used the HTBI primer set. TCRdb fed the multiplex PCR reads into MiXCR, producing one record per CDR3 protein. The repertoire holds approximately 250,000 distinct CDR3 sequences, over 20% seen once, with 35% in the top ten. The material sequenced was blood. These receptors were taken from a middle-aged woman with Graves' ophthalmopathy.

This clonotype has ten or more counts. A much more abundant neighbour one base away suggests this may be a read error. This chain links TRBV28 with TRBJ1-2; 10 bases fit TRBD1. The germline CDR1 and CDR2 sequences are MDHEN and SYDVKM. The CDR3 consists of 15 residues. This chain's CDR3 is CASSLTGTGVYGYAF. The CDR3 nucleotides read TGTGCCAGCAGTCTTACCGGGACAGGGGTCTATGGCTACGCCTTC.

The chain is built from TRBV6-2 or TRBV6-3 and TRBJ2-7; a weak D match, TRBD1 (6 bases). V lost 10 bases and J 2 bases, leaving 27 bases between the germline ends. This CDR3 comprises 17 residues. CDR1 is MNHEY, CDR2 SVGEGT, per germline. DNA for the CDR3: TGTGCCACCAGGGGACCTGATGCGACGGAACTAACCTACGAGCAGTACTTC. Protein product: CATRGPDATELTYEQYF.

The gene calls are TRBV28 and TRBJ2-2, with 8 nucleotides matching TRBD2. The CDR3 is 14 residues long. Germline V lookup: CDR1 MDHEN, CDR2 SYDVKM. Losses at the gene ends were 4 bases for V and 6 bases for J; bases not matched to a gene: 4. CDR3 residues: CASSSGTRPGELFF. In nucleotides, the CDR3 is TGTGCCAGCAGTTCCGGGACTAGACCCGGGGAGCTGTTTTTT.

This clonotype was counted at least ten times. The CDR3 protein is CASSVSGTYEQYF. CDR3 nucleotides: TGTGCCAGCAGCGTCAGTGGAACCTACGAGCAGTACTTC. This rearrangement joins TRBV6-1 to TRBJ2-7; unclear D gene. From germline, CDR1 is MNHNS and CDR2 SASEGT. The V end lost 6 bases, the J end lost 2 bases, and 11 bases lay between the germline ends. The CDR3 contains 13 residues.

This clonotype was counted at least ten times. The CDR3, as DNA: TGTGCCAGCAGACACCTTACAGGGGATGGGACCCAGTACTTC. Its translation is CASRHLTGDGTQYF. The chain uses TRBV6-5 and TRBJ2-5; 7 nucleotides agree with TRBD1. With V trimmed by 6 bases and J by 7 bases, 11 bases remained unmatched. The CDR3 consists of 14 residues. The germline CDR1 and CDR2 sequences are MNHEY and SVGAGI.

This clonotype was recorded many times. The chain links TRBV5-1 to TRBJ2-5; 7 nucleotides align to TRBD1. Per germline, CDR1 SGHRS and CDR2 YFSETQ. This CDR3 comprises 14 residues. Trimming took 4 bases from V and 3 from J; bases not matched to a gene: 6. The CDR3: CASSRDSSKETQYF. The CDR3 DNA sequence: TGCGCCAGCAGCCGGGACAGCTCAAAAGAGACCCAGTACTTC.

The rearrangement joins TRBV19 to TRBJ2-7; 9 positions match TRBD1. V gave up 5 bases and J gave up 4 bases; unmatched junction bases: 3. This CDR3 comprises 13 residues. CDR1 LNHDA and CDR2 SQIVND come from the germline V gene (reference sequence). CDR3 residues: CASSHRGQYEQYF. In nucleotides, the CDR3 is TGTGCCAGTAGTCACAGGGGGCAGTACGAGCAGTACTTC.

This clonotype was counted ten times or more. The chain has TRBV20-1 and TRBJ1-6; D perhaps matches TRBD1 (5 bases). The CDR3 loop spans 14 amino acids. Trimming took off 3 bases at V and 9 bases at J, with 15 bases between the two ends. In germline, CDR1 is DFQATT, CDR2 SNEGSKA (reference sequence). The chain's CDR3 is CSASRVGVSSPLHF. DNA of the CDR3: TGCAGTGCTAGTCGGGTAGGGGTCTCTTCACCCCTCCACTTT.

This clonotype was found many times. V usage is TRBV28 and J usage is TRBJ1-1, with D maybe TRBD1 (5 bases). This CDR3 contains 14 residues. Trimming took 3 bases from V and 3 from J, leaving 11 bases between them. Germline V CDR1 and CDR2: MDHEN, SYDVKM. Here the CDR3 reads CASSFRGADTEAFF. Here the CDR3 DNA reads TGTGCCAGCAGTTTTAGGGGTGCGGACACTGAAGCTTTCTTT.

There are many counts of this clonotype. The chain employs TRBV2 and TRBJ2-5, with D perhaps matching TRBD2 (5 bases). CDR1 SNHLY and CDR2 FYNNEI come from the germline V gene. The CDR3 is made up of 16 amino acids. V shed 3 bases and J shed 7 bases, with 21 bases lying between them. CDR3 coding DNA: TGTGCCAGCAGTGATGGTCCTAGCAAGTCGGCGGGGACCCAGTACTTC. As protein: CASSDGPSKSAGTQYF.

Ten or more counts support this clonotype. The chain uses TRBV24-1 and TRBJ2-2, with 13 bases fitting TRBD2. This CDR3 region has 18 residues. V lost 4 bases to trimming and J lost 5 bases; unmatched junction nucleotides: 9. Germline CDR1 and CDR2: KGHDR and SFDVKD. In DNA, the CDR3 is TGTGCCACCAGTGACCGTGGACTAGCGGGAGTGAGGACCGGGGAGCTGTTTTTT. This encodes CATSDRGLAGVRTGELFF.

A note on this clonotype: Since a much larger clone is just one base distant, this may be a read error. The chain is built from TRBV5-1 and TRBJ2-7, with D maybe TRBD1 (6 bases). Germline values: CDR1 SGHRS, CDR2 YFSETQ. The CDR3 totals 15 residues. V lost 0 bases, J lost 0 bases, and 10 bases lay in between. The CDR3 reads CASSLGDISSYEQYF. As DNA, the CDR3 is TGCGCCAGCAGCTTGGGGGACATCTCCTCCTACGAGCAGTACTTC.

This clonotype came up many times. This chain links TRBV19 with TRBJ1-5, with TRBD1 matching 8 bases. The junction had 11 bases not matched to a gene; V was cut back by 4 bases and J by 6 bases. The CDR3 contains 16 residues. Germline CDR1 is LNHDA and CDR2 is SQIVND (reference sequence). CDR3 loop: CASSTNRGTYSQPQHF. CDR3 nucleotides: TGTGCCAGTAGTACTAACAGGGGGACATACAGTCAGCCCCAGCATTTT.

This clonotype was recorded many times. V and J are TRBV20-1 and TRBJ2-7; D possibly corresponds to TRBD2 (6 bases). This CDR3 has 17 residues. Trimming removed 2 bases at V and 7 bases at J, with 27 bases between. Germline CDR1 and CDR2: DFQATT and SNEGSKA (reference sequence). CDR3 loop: CSARPPGGPLTGLEQYF. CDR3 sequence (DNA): TGCAGTGCTAGACCCCCCGGGGGACCTCTCACTGGACTTGAGCAGTACTTC.